This TCR beta chain was captured by sequencing in a study of blood T cell repertoires in COVID-19. Here immunoSEQ multiplex PCR was the method, and the copy in TCRdb shows in-frame clones only, minus some. The sample holds over 350,000 clones; roughly nine tenths are singletons and the top ten take roughly 0.9%. The CDR3 sequence is 16 residues long. Germline assignment: CDR1 WSHSY and CDR2 SAAADI. J gave up 7 bases and V 0 bases, and 12 bases lay outside the gene matches. The receptor comes from a woman between 40 and 55 years old who had been exposed to COVID-19. The sequenced sample consisted of PBMCs or T cells enriched from blood (not recorded which). The chain couples TRBV10-2 to TRBJ2-7; 7 nucleotides agree with TRBD2. Here the CDR3 reads CASSESRGASGIEQYF. DNA of the CDR3: TGCGCCAGCAGTGAGTCCCGGGGAGCTAGCGGCATAGAGCAGTACTTC.